The sequence of this T cell receptor (beta chain) was determined in a study of cytomegalovirus exposure and HLA in healthy donors. Remarks on this clone: Its target is unknown.

13 Jbeta primers and 60 Vbeta primers were used for the PCR. The repertoire was sequenced with immunoSEQ multiplex PCR; TCRdb's copy has only in-frame clones and lacks some. The sample lists about 130,000 clones, 70% to 80% seen once, with 3.5% to 4.5% in the top ten. CDR3 length: 15 residues. In germline, CDR1 is SGHRS, CDR2 YFSETQ. V lost 3 bases and J lost 4, with 16 bases in between. General study findings and limits: Later analysis identified a missense DCLRE1C variant that was linked to TCR beta V- and J-gene trimming.

The specimen sequenced was PBMCs. The TCR was taken from a man aged 35-49 years in good health and CMV-seropositive. This chain connects TRBV5-1 to TRBJ1-1; D is unresolved. The CDR3 DNA follows: TGCGCCAGCAGCTCCAACCCCGGGGAAACCACTGAAGCTTTCTTT. Protein product: CASSSNPGETTEAFF.